This TCR beta chain was recovered during a study of beta chain features in type 1 diabetes. General study points: Type 1 diabetes patients had TCRB CDR3s that were shorter (moderately but significantly so) in all four CD4+ subsets.

V lost 7 bases, J lost 7 bases, and 7 bases stayed unmatched. The germline CDR1 and CDR2 sequences are MNHNY and SVGAGI (reference sequence). The CDR3 loop spans 13 amino acids. As regards this clone: The target antigen is unknown.

The isolated RNA, all of it, was reverse transcribed, so expressed TCRB transcripts were what got sequenced. Assay used: immunoSEQ multiplex PCR; TCRdb lists only in-frame clones, some missing. The profile covers hundreds of thousands of clones, with more than 13% appearing a single time and approximately 0.039% taken by the ten largest. The rearrangement joins TRBV6-6 to TRBJ1-2; 9 positions agree with TRBD1. What was sequenced was naive CD4+ T cells from blood. This clonotype was sampled from a man aged 18 to 30 with type 1 diabetes. This CDR3 reads CASNLQGASGYTF. The CDR3 DNA reads as TGTGCCAGCAACCTACAGGGGGCGTCTGGCTACACCTTC.